The 28 T cell receptor beta chains listed next were all sequenced from one sample in a study of blood T cell repertoires in COVID-19. TCRdb's table, derived via immunoSEQ multiplex PCR, lists solely in-frame clones and lacks some. The sample yields fewer than 500,000 clones, nearly 90% seen once. Sequenced material: PBMCs or T cells enriched from blood (not recorded which). These receptors came from a woman younger than 30 with acute COVID-19.

V is TRBV5-1 and J is TRBJ1-2; the D gene is possibly TRBD1 (5 bases). V was trimmed by 0 bases and J by 2 bases, leaving 14 bases between them. This CDR3 is 16 amino acids long. The germline gives CDR1 SGHRS, CDR2 YFSETQ. The CDR3 loop is CASSLAFGQRNYGYTF. DNA for the CDR3: TGCGCCAGCAGCTTGGCCTTCGGACAAAGAAACTATGGCTACACCTTC.

With respect to this clone: Germline is not matched at one junction end, which may reflect a read error. This sequence joins TRBV27 and TRBJ2-3; perhaps TRBD1 as D (6 bases). This CDR3 region has 14 residues. Germline CDR1 reads MNHEY; CDR2 reads SMNVEV (reference sequence). CDR3: CASSLSTRTETQYF. The DNA of the CDR3 is TGTGCCAGCAGTTTATCAACCAGGACAGAAACGCAGTATTTT.

The chain carries TRBV6-5 and TRBJ1-6; the match to TRBD1 covers 8 bases. The germline gives CDR1 MNHEY, CDR2 SVGAGI. V shed 6 bases and J 9 bases; nucleotides not matched to a gene: 7. This CDR3 spans 14 amino acids. The CDR3 spells CASRGQGGSSPLHF. For the CDR3, the DNA is TGTGCCAGCAGAGGACAGGGAGGATCTTCACCCCTCCACTTT.

This clone was seen just once. The chain joins TRBV14 to TRBJ1-6, with TRBD1 as a possible D gene (5 bases). Trimming took off 1 base at V and 10 bases at J, with 14 bases between the two ends. From germline, CDR1 is SGHDN and CDR2 FVKESK. CDR3 length: 15 residues. CDR3 coding DNA: TGTGCCAGCAGCCAAGTTGCGGGGCCGAGGTCACCCCTCCACTTT. Translated, it gives CASSQVAGPRSPLHF.

The gene calls are TRBV5-4 and TRBJ2-2; D is possibly TRBD2 (5 bases). In germline, CDR1 is SGHNT, CDR2 YYREEE (reference sequence). This CDR3 is built from 13 residues. Trimming removed 0 bases from V and 6 bases from J, with 6 bases in between. CDR3 sequence: CASSLARAGELFF. The CDR3 DNA follows: TGTGCCAGCAGCTTGGCGCGGGCCGGGGAGCTGTTTTTT.

V gene TRBV18 combines with J gene TRBJ2-3; 8 nucleotides match TRBD2. The CDR3 spans 16 residues. With V trimmed by 0 bases and J by 0 bases, 2 bases remained unmatched. Germline V CDR1 and CDR2: KGHSH, LQKENI. The CDR3 loop is CASSPPGGASTDTQYF. CDR3 DNA sequence: TGTGCCAGCTCACCACCCGGGGGGGCTAGCACAGATACGCAGTATTTT.

The table lists this clone with a count of one. V and J are TRBV19 and TRBJ2-7; 9 bases are a match to TRBD1. Germline values: CDR1 LNHDA, CDR2 SQIVND (reference sequence). CDR3 length: 15 amino acids. The V gene end was trimmed by 8 bases and the J gene end by 3 bases; junction bases not matched to a gene: 11. CDR3: CASAPGTGRNYEQYF. Written as DNA, the CDR3 is TGTGCCAGTGCCCCCGGGACAGGGCGGAACTACGAGCAGTACTTC.

The V gene is TRBV2, the J gene TRBJ2-2; 13 nucleotides align to TRBD2. The CDR3 consists of 15 residues. Germline V lookup: CDR1 SNHLY, CDR2 FYNNEI. The junction had 3 bases not matched to a gene; V was cut back by 6 bases and J by 5 bases. DNA of the CDR3: TGTGCCAGCAGGGGGACTAGCGGGGAAACCGGGGAGCTGTTTTTT. Protein: CASRGTSGETGELFF.

This chain uses TRBV9 with TRBJ1-3, with TRBD1 matching 8 bases. V was clipped by 2 bases and J by 4 bases; unmatched bases: 8. The CDR3 runs to 16 residues. Germline V gives CDR1 SGDLS, CDR2 YYNGEE. CDR3 DNA: TGTGCCAGCAGCGTGGGGCCGGACAGGGAAGGAAACACCATATATTTT. Its protein is CASSVGPDREGNTIYF.

The gene calls are TRBV5-1 and TRBJ1-1; D unresolved. Trimming shortened V by 1 base and J by 7 bases, and 11 bases separated the two germline ends. This CDR3 comprises 13 residues. In germline, CDR1 is SGHRS, CDR2 YFSETQ. The CDR3 nucleotides read TGCGCCAGCAGCTTGTCAAGCGGCGGTGAAGCTTTCTTT. It codes for CASSLSSGGEAFF.

This clone was counted once. The chain carries TRBV4-1 and TRBJ1-1; D remains unclear. Germline loops: CDR1 MGHRA, CDR2 YSYEKL. Trimming stripped 1 base from V and 0 bases from J, with 6 bases between. CDR3 length: 14 residues. The DNA for the CDR3 is TGCGCCAGCAGCCAAGTAGAGGTGAACACTGAAGCTTTCTTT. This gives the protein CASSQVEVNTEAFF.

The chain employs TRBV11-2 and TRBJ1-3; possible D gene TRBD1, 6 bases. V lost 5 bases and J 4 bases, leaving 18 bases between the germline ends. This CDR3 spans 16 amino acids. The germline V gene encodes CDR1 SGHAT and CDR2 FQNNGV. CDR3 in DNA: TGTGCCAGCAGCACGCCCACGGGACAAGCAGGAAACACCATATATTTT. Translating it yields CASSTPTGQAGNTIYF.

The genes are TRBV7-2 and TRBJ1-5, with 8 bases aligning to TRBD1. The ends lost 4 bases at V and 3 bases at J; junction bases unmatched: 8. CDR1 is SGHTA, CDR2 FQGNSA, per germline. The CDR3 is 16 residues long. CDR3 nucleotide sequence: TGTGCCAGCAGCTCCCTAGGACAGGGATACAATCAGCCCCAGCATTTT. It is translated as CASSSLGQGYNQPQHF.

The chain couples TRBV7-6 to TRBJ1-3, with D unclear. The CDR3 has 15 amino acids. The germline V gene encodes CDR1 SGHVS and CDR2 FNYEAQ. The V gene lost 0 bases and the J gene lost 1 base, with 7 bases spanning the gap. CDR3 residues: CASSLASVSGNTIYF. The CDR3 DNA reads TGTGCCAGCAGCTTAGCGTCAGTATCTGGAAACACCATATATTTT.

The chain has TRBV28 and TRBJ2-3, with TRBD2 identical over 9 bases. The length of the CDR3 is 15 residues. Trimming removed 6 bases from V and 0 bases from J; junction bases left unmatched: 4. Germline V lookup: CDR1 MDHEN, CDR2 SYDVKM. The CDR3 sequence is CASRILAGSTDTQYF. The CDR3 region has the DNA TGTGCCAGCAGGATACTAGCGGGTAGCACAGATACGCAGTATTTT.

The DNA for the CDR3 is TGTGCCAGCAGCCACGGCCGGGATATGCAATACGAGCAGTACTTC. Its protein product is CASSHGRDMQYEQYF. The genes are TRBV14 and TRBJ2-7; TRBD2 is a possible D gene (5 bases). Trimming removed 3 bases at V and 4 bases at J, with 16 bases between. Germline V lookup: CDR1 SGHDN, CDR2 FVKESK. The CDR3 length is 15 residues. Supplemented by reference TRBV14 and TRBJ2-7, the full variable domain reads EAGVTQFPSHSVIEKGQTVTLRCDPISGHDNLYWYRRVMGKEIKFLLHFVKESKQDESGMPNNRFLAERTGGTYSTLKVQPAELEDSGVYFCASSHGRDMQYEQYFGPGTRLTVT.

This clone was observed a few times. The rearrangement uses TRBV20-1 and TRBJ2-1; the D gene is possibly TRBD1 (6 bases). Trimming left V 6 bases short and J 14 bases short, with 17 bases between. The CDR3 spans 11 residues. CDR1 is DFQATT and CDR2 is SNEGSKA in the germline V gene (reference sequence). CDR3 sequence reads: CSAVSGHTEFF. CDR3 nucleotide sequence: TGCAGTGCCGTATCGGGACATACTGAGTTCTTC.

This clone has only one observation. This rearrangement joins TRBV7-9 to TRBJ2-7, with unresolved D. The CDR3 spans 12 residues. Trimming shortened V by 4 bases and J by 5 bases, and 9 bases separated the two germline ends. Looked up from germline, CDR1 is SEHNR and CDR2 is FQNEAQ (reference sequence). The CDR3 loop reads CASSSRRHEQYF. DNA for the CDR3: TGTGCCAGCAGCTCCCGGAGACACGAGCAGTACTTC.

The chain is built from TRBV28 and TRBJ2-7; 8 bases line up with TRBD2. Trimming removed 4 bases from V and 10 bases from J; junction bases left unmatched: 15. Per germline, CDR1 MDHEN and CDR2 SYDVKM. CDR3 size: 15 residues. CDR3 coding DNA: TGTGCCAGCAGTTCGAACCGGGGGGCCCGGGGGGGACAGTACTTC. Amino acid sequence: CASSSNRGARGGQYF.

This clone was seen once. The V and J genes are TRBV27 and TRBJ2-2, with TRBD1 as a possible D gene (6 bases). The CDR3 is 14 residues long. Trimming removed 5 bases at V and 4 bases at J, with 11 bases between. In germline, CDR1 is MNHEY, CDR2 SMNVEV (reference sequence). The CDR3 reads CASSTGLATGELFF. The CDR3 coding sequence is TGTGCCAGCAGTACAGGGTTGGCCACCGGGGAGCTGTTTTTT.

V is TRBV19 and J is TRBJ1-3; D call uncertain. Trimming stripped 7 bases from V and 7 bases from J, with 20 bases between. The CDR3 totals 15 residues. The germline CDR1 and CDR2 sequences are LNHDA and SQIVND (reference sequence). The chain's CDR3 is CASTLGSSAGNTIYF. Here the CDR3 DNA reads TGTGCCAGTACCCTCGGTTCCTCGGCGGGTAACACCATATATTTT.

This chain links TRBV7-9 with TRBJ1-2, with a tentative D call TRBD1 (6 bases). Germline lookup yields CDR1 SEHNR and CDR2 FQNEAQ (reference sequence). The length of the CDR3 is 13 residues. Trimming left V 1 base short and J 6 bases short, with 9 bases between. The CDR3 loop reads CASSLGQGNGYTF. The CDR3 nucleotides are TGTGCCAGCAGCTTAGGGCAGGGGAATGGCTACACCTTC.

The J gene is TRBJ2-3, the V gene TRBV27, with D unresolved. V lost 4 bases and J lost 1, with 9 bases in between. From germline, CDR1 is MNHEY and CDR2 SMNVEV (reference sequence). This CDR3 comprises 14 residues. DNA of the CDR3: TGTGCCAGCAGTTCTTTTTTAGGCACAGATACGCAGTATTTT. This gives the protein CASSSFLGTDTQYF.

V is TRBV11-2 and J is TRBJ2-7; a weak D match, TRBD2 (5 bases). Germline-derived CDR1 and CDR2 are SGHAT and FQNNGV. V was shortened by 5 bases and J by 6 bases, with 11 bases between the two germline ends. The CDR3 has 12 amino acids. This chain's CDR3 is CASSLTRGEQYF. The CDR3 DNA is TGTGCCAGCAGCCTTACTAGAGGCGAGCAGTACTTC.

This clone appeared a single time. The rearrangement joins TRBV15 to TRBJ1-5; TRBD1 agrees at 9 bases. CDR3 length: 16 residues. Germline V lookup: CDR1 LNHNV, CDR2 YYDKDF (reference sequence). The V gene end was trimmed by 5 bases and the J gene end by 7 bases; junction bases not matched to a gene: 12. The CDR3 DNA sequence: TGTGCCACCAGCTCCAAACTCGACAGGGGGAACCAGCCCCAGCATTTT. It translates to CATSSKLDRGNQPQHF.

CDR3 bases: TGTGCCAGTAGTCCTCCGGGACAGGCTACAGATACGCAGTATTTT. Residues: CASSPPGQATDTQYF. V usage is TRBV19 and J usage is TRBJ2-3, with 8 bases identical to TRBD1. V trimming: 5 bases; J trimming: 3 bases; junction bases outside the gene matches: 7. CDR1 is LNHDA and CDR2 is SQIVND in the germline V gene (reference sequence). The CDR3 length is 15 residues.

The chain is built from TRBV5-1 and TRBJ1-6, with 7 positions matching TRBD1. The germline CDR1 and CDR2 sequences are SGHRS and YFSETQ. The V and J ends lost 4 bases and 8 bases, in that order; junction bases with no gene match: 9. CDR3 size: 15 residues. The CDR3: CASSVGQAGDSPLHF. The CDR3, as DNA: TGCGCCAGCAGCGTAGGACAGGCCGGAGATTCACCCCTCCACTTT.

The CDR3 DNA reads as TGTGCCAGCAGCTTGAGGGGCGAGCAGTACTTC. It translates to CASSLRGEQYF. This rearrangement joins TRBV5-5 to TRBJ2-7; weak D call: TRBD1 (5 bases). This CDR3 is 11 amino acids long. V was shortened by 1 base and J by 6 bases, with 5 bases between the two germline ends. CDR1 SGHKS and CDR2 YYEKEE come from the germline V gene (reference sequence).